This T cell receptor beta chain was recovered during a study of spatial heterogeneity in lung cancer. Overall study context: Detection consistently captured more beta-chain sequences than alpha-chain sequences.

The sample holds many counts of this clonotype. Trimming shortened V by 1 base and J by 6 bases, and 8 bases separated the two germline ends. The CDR3 runs to 13 residues. Indicated time point: blood at routine non-recurrence follow-up after resection. From the 5' RACE reads, TCRdb called clonotypes with MiXCR, one entry per CDR3 protein. This sample has around 70,000 distinct CDR3 sequences; roughly 8.9% occur once, and the top ten carry approximately 2%. The sequence was obtained from a female donor with early-stage non-small cell lung cancer. V gene TRBV12-3 or TRBV12-4 combines with J gene TRBJ2-3; maybe TRBD2 (6 bases). This material consisted of PBMCs, taken at follow-up. This CDR3 reads CASSLGGEDTQYF. CDR3 nucleotides: TGTGCCAGCAGTTTAGGCGGGGAGGATACGCAGTATTTT.